These T cell receptor beta chains were read from a single sample in a study of T cell responses to AZD1222 COVID-19 vaccine. Clones were read by immunoSEQ multiplex PCR, and TCRdb kept only the in-frame ones, dropping some. The table records over 130,000 clones, around nine tenths of them present only once. Material: peripheral blood, obtained 28 days after the second AZD1222 dose. The receptor source for this set is an adult who received the AZD1222 COVID-19 vaccine. Each CDR3 is given with its conserved first and last residue. The order of the fields is J gene, D gene, clone size, CDR3 length, V gene, CDR3 DNA, CDR3 protein. The D gene is left open where the match is weak. Only part of the rows carry a size: once, few, many, or a class if the clone is expanded.

>TRBJ1-1|NA|few|16|TRBV5-1
TGCGCCAGCAGCCGTGAAGGGCCCAAGGAGAACACTGAAGCTTTCTTT
CASSREGPKENTEAFF
>TRBJ2-2|NA|NA|13|TRBV4-1
TGCGCCAGCGGGACTCTTAACACCGGGGAGCTGTTTTTT
CASGTLNTGELFF
>TRBJ2-7|NA|NA|12|TRBV12-3/TRBV12-4
TGTGCCAGCAGACCTCACTTAGGCGAGCAGTACTTC
CASRPHLGEQYF
>TRBJ1-5|NA|NA|12|TRBV7-9
TGTGCCAGCAGCTTAATAAATCAGCCCCAGCATTTT
CASSLINQPQHF
>TRBJ1-2|NA|NA|13|TRBV11-2
TGTGCCAGCAGCTTGGGGGTTAACTATGGCTACACCTTC
CASSLGVNYGYTF
>TRBJ2-5|NA|NA|13|TRBV2
TGTGCCAGCCTGAAAGAAGGGTCTGGTGCCCAGTACTTC
CASLKEGSGAQYF
>TRBJ1-2|NA|NA|15|TRBV5-1
TGCGCCAGCAGCTTGGGACCTACAACTGACTATGGCTACACCTTC
CASSLGPTTDYGYTF
>TRBJ1-5|NA|NA|15|TRBV6-5
TGTGCCAGCAGTTTGGGAGGGGGTGGCAATCAGCCCCAGCATTTT
CASSLGGGGNQPQHF
>TRBJ2-1|TRBD1|NA|19|TRBV4-3
TGCGCCAGCAGCTCCCCGGGACAGGGGGCCTCTAATTCCTACAATGAGCAGTTCTTC
CASSSPGQGASNSYNEQFF
>TRBJ1-3|NA|once|12|TRBV5-8
TGTGCCAGCAGCCCATTAGGAAACACCATATATTTT
CASSPLGNTIYF
>TRBJ1-4|TRBD1|NA|14|TRBV3-1/TRBV3-2
TGTGCCAGCAGCACCCGGGACAGGGGAGAAAAACTGTTTTTT
CASSTRDRGEKLFF
>TRBJ2-5|TRBD2|NA|16|TRBV2
TGTGCCAGCAGTCAGGGACTAGCGGGGGAGCAAGAGACCCAGTACTTC
CASSQGLAGEQETQYF
>TRBJ1-2|NA|NA|13|TRBV12-3/TRBV12-4
TGTGCCAGCAGTTTTTCGAGAAACGATGGCTACACCTTC
CASSFSRNDGYTF
>TRBJ1-5|NA|once|15|TRBV28
TGTGCCAGCAGTCGGGCCGGGACGGGGAATCAGCCCCAGCATTTT
CASSRAGTGNQPQHF
>TRBJ2-1|NA|NA|17|TRBV14
TGTGCCAGCAGCCAAGTAGTTAGCTCGAGCTCCTACAATGAGCAGTTCTTC
CASSQVVSSSSYNEQFF
>TRBJ1-1|NA|once|14|TRBV10-1
TGCGCCAGCAGTGAGTCTATCGGGGGCACTGAAGCTTTCTTT
CASSESIGGTEAFF
>TRBJ1-4|NA|NA|15|TRBV7-3
TGTGCCAGCAGCCTGGAGGGTCCCCCGGGAGAAAAACTGTTTTTT
CASSLEGPPGEKLFF
>TRBJ1-5|TRBD1|NA|16|TRBV3-1/TRBV3-2
TGTGCCAGCAGCCCCGGGACAGCGTGGAGCAATCAGCCCCAGCATTTT
CASSPGTAWSNQPQHF
>TRBJ1-2|NA|NA|13|TRBV7-3
TGTGCCAGCAGCCCGAGGGCAAACTATGGCTACACCTTC
CASSPRANYGYTF
>TRBJ1-5|TRBD1|NA|15|TRBV19
TGTGCCAGTAGTATAGGACAGGGGGCGAATCAGCCCCAGCATTTT
CASSIGQGANQPQHF
>TRBJ1-1|TRBD1|NA|14|TRBV28
TGTGCCAGCAGCGACACAGGGGGCGTCAGTGAAGCTTTCTTT
CASSDTGGVSEAFF
>TRBJ2-5|NA|NA|11|TRBV20-1
TGCAGTGCCACGGGACAAAAGACCCAGTACTTC
CSATGQKTQYF
>TRBJ2-1|TRBD1|NA|14|TRBV9
TGTGCCAGCAGCGTAGGGCAGGGGGCGTATGAGCAGTTCTTC
CASSVGQGAYEQFF
>TRBJ1-1|TRBD1|NA|13|TRBV12-3/TRBV12-4
TGTGCCAGCAGTTCAGGGGGTTGGACTGAAGCTTTCTTT
CASSSGGWTEAFF
>TRBJ1-2|NA|NA|12|TRBV9
TGTGCCAGCAGCGCCCGATCAGGTGGCTACACCTTC
CASSARSGGYTF